This TCR beta chain is from a study of blood T cell repertoires in COVID-19. As originally analysed: Amplifying reference gene primers gave estimates of nucleated cell counts. TCRdb keeps only in-frame clones here, not all; method: immunoSEQ multiplex PCR. The DNA was the basis for D and trimming; V, J and clone size are from that table. Of some 250,000 clones in the sample, just under 85% are singletons; the top ten hold roughly 15%. Germline-derived CDR1 and CDR2 are SEHNR and FQNEAQ (reference sequence). With 2 bases clipped from V and 1 base from J, the junction kept 4 bases outside the gene matches. The CDR3 has 15 amino acids. Membership in each cohort depended on participant-reported clinical history. All recovered Cohort 3 donors got two negative PCRs, got clearance, or saw symptom resolution.

V and J are TRBV7-9 and TRBJ1-1, with 7 nucleotides matching TRBD1. The receptor comes from a middle-aged man who had recovered from COVID-19. Sequencing used PBMCs or T cells enriched from blood (not recorded which). The CDR3 DNA is TGTGCCAGCAGCTTATGGGCAGGGGGGAACACTGAAGCTTTCTTT. Its protein product is CASSLWAGGNTEAFF. Using reference TRBV7-9 and TRBJ1-1 for the parts outside the CDR3, the full variable domain is DTGVSQNPRHKITKRGQNVTFRCDPISEHNRLYWYRQTLGQGPEFLTYFQNEAQLEKSRLLSDRFSAERPKGSFSTLEIQRTEQGDSAMYLCASSLWAGGNTEAFFGQGTRLTVV.